The 17 T cell receptor beta chains below all came from one sample that was sequenced in a study of human T cells and chemical hapten exposure. Indicated time point: patch test 1, 2 weeks after DPC sensitization. Treatment denoted: therapeutic diphenylcyclopropenone sensitization with weekly scalp DPC. TCRdb re-called the RACE reads with MiXCR, one entry per CDR3 protein. Seen here are fewer than 150,000 distinct CDR3 sequences, roughly 13% observed once, and the top ten hold approximately 0.92%. Sample: whole blood, taken in connection with sensitization to the hapten diphenylcyclopropenone (DPC). Receptors originate from a man between 18 and 35 years old with alopecia areata. Some clones in this sample may be carry-over from other donors' samples.

The chain employs TRBV6-1 and TRBJ2-2, with a tentative D call TRBD1 (7 bases). Trimming removed 6 bases from V and 0 bases from J, with 11 bases in between. The CDR3 length is 15 residues. Per germline, CDR1 MNHNS and CDR2 SASEGT. CDR3 in DNA: TGTGCCAGCAGGGGGGGACAGTCGAACACCGGGGAGCTGTTTTTT. Residues: CASRGGQSNTGELFF.

This clonotype has more than one count but fewer than ten. CDR3: CATSEARTGEETQYF. CDR3 DNA: TGTGCCACCAGTGAGGCACGGACAGGGGAAGAGACCCAGTACTTC. V is TRBV24-1 and J is TRBJ2-5; 9 positions agree with TRBD1. The CDR3 is made up of 15 amino acids. With 4 bases clipped from V and 3 bases from J, the junction kept 5 bases outside the gene matches. Germline CDR1 reads KGHDR; CDR2 reads SFDVKD.

This clonotype turned up a few times. The chain combines TRBV7-2 with TRBJ2-2; no clear D gene. Germline V CDR1 and CDR2: SGHTA, FQGNSA. Trimming took 1 base from V and 5 from J, leaving 5 bases between them. The CDR3 sequence is 13 residues long. CDR3 sequence (DNA): TGTGCCAGCAGCTTAGTCCGTACCGGGGAGCTGTTTTTT. Its protein is CASSLVRTGELFF.

This clonotype was seen ten or more times. The genes are TRBV7-9 and TRBJ2-1; D gene unclear. Germline CDR1 is SEHNR and CDR2 is FQNEAQ (reference sequence). V lost 9 bases to trimming and J lost 0 bases, with 21 bases between them. The CDR3 loop spans 17 amino acids. The CDR3: CASRPRWAGLSYNEQFF. The DNA of the CDR3 is TGTGCCAGTAGACCCCGCTGGGCCGGTCTCTCCTACAATGAGCAGTTCTTC.

This clonotype was seen only a few times. This chain uses TRBV12-5 with TRBJ2-2, with D unresolved. The CDR3 is 16 residues long. The germline V gene has CDR1 LGHNT and CDR2 FRNRAP. V lost 7 bases to trimming and J lost 0 bases, with 15 bases between them. The CDR3 sequence: CASAPPPLANTGELFF. The CDR3 DNA is TGTGCTAGTGCCCCGCCGCCCCTCGCGAACACCGGGGAGCTGTTTTTT.

This sequence joins TRBV12-3 or TRBV12-4 and TRBJ1-1; maybe TRBD1 (6 bases). This CDR3 has 14 residues. Trimming removed 5 bases from V and 5 bases from J, with 15 bases in between. The CDR3 coding sequence is TGTGCCAGCAGTCTCAGACAGGTACGAACTGAAGCTTTCTTT. Protein sequence: CASSLRQVRTEAFF.

Details on this clonotype: The junction departs from germline at one end; a sequencing error may be responsible. The chain uses TRBV6-4 and TRBJ2-1; D is undetermined. Germline V lookup: CDR1 MRHNA, CDR2 SNTAGT. This CDR3 comprises 13 residues. As DNA, the CDR3 is TGTGTCAGCAGTACCGACACAAACAATGAGCAGTTCTTC. This gives the protein CVSSTDTNNEQFF.

This chain joins TRBV4-3 and TRBJ2-1; 9 bases map to TRBD2. The V and J ends lost 0 bases and 4 bases, in that order; junction bases with no gene match: 7. Germline loops: CDR1 LGHNA, CDR2 YSLEER. The CDR3 covers 17 residues. As DNA, the CDR3 is TGCGCCAGCAGCCAAGATGAGCGGGGGGCCAATTACAATGAGCAGTTCTTC. This codes for CASSQDERGANYNEQFF.

Only a few counts were recorded for this clonotype. This chain links TRBV29-1 with TRBJ1-2; maybe TRBD1 (5 bases). Between the trimmed V and J ends, which lost 1 base and 3 bases, there was a span of 12 bases. This CDR3 has 14 amino acids. The germline CDR1 and CDR2 sequences are SQVTM and ANQGSEA. In nucleotides, the CDR3 is TGCAGCGTTGAAGTAGCAGGGAATTACTATGGCTACACCTTC. It codes for CSVEVAGNYYGYTF.

The chain has TRBV20-1 and TRBJ2-3; 8 nucleotides match TRBD2. CDR3 size: 20 residues. V shed 6 bases, J shed 5 bases, and the junction held 28 bases outside the gene matches. The V gene's germline CDR1 is DFQATT and CDR2 SNEGSKA (reference sequence). CDR3 bases: TGCAGTGCAACTTGGGTCCAAACCCAGGGAGCGGGGGAACCCCAAGATACGCAGTATTTT. Its protein product is CSATWVQTQGAGEPQDTQYF.

Turning to this clonotype: Sequence at one end of the junction differs from germline and may be a read error. The chain combines TRBV28 with TRBJ2-1; tentative D call: TRBD2 (5 bases). This CDR3 is 12 amino acids long. Germline V gives CDR1 MDHEN, CDR2 SYDVKM. The DNA for the CDR3 is TGTGCCAGCAGTCTAACTAGTACTGAGCAGCTCTTC. Protein: CASSLTSTEQLF.

This clonotype was counted between two and nine times. The chain carries TRBV29-1 and TRBJ2-3; D unresolved. The germline V and J ends were trimmed by 3 bases and 2 bases, with 15 bases remaining between them. The germline gives CDR1 SQVTM, CDR2 ANQGSEA. The CDR3 loop spans 15 amino acids. The CDR3: CSVEGDRSVTDTQYF. For the CDR3, the DNA is TGCAGCGTTGAGGGCGATCGGAGCGTCACAGATACGCAGTATTTT.

This clonotype was observed many times. V is TRBV29-1 and J is TRBJ2-3; weak D call: TRBD2 (5 bases). Germline lookup yields CDR1 SQVTM and CDR2 ANQGSEA. The CDR3 sequence is 14 residues long. V was cut by 0 bases and J by 0 bases, with 7 bases left in between. CDR3 nucleotide sequence: TGCAGCGTTGAAGACGGGGATAGCACAGATACGCAGTATTTT. Protein: CSVEDGDSTDTQYF.

The chain recombines TRBV28 with TRBJ2-2, with 7 bases that match TRBD2. CDR3 length: 15 amino acids. In germline, CDR1 is MDHEN, CDR2 SYDVKM. The V and J ends lost 6 bases and 9 bases, in that order; junction bases with no gene match: 13. The DNA for the CDR3 is TGTGCCAGCAGCTCCTCGTTAGCGGGTGCGAGGGAGCTGTTTTTT. This gives the protein CASSSSLAGARELFF.

This clonotype was observed at least ten times. The gene calls are TRBV20-1 and TRBJ2-1; 14 bases are shared with TRBD2. V was pared by 6 bases and J by 8 bases, with 15 bases of the junction left unmatched. CDR1 and CDR2 from the germline V gene are DFQATT and SNEGSKA (reference sequence). This CDR3 is 17 amino acids long. The CDR3 protein is CSATTSGGVSLSDEQFF. As DNA, the CDR3 is TGCAGTGCAACGACTAGCGGGGGGGTATCCCTTAGCGATGAGCAGTTCTTC.

The chain carries TRBV20-1 and TRBJ1-3, with D possibly being TRBD1 (6 bases). Germline loops: CDR1 DFQATT, CDR2 SNEGSKA (reference sequence). This CDR3 region has 14 residues. Trimming stripped 7 bases from V and 7 bases from J, with 20 bases between. CDR3 sequence: CSVGHRELGNTIYF. The CDR3 nucleotides are TGCAGTGTTGGACACAGGGAGCTGGGGAACACCATATATTTT.

This clonotype was observed a handful of times. The CDR3 sequence is CASSSTSGVQYF. The CDR3 DNA is TGTGCCAGCAGCTCTACTAGCGGGGTTCAGTACTTC. This chain connects TRBV11-2 to TRBJ2-5, with 10 bases aligning to TRBD2. After removal of 4 bases from V and 11 bases from J, the junction contained 4 bases not matched to a gene. CDR3 length: 12 amino acids. CDR1 and CDR2 (germline): SGHAT, FQNNGV.